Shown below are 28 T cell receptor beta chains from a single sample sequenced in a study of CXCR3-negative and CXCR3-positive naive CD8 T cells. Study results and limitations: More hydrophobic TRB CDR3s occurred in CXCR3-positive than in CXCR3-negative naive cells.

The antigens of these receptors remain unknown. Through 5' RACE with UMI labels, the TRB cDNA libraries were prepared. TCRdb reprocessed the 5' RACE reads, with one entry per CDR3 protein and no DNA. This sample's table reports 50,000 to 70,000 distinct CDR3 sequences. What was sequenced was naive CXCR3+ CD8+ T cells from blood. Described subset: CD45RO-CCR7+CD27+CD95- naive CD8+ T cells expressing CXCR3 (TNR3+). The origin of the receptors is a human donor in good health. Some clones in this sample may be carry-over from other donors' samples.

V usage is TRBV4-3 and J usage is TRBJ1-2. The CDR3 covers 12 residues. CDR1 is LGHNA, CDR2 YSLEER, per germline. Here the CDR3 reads CASSQLGGGYTF.

The CDR3 sequence is CASSDGPMLATGGRYEQYF. The chain uses TRBV10-1 and TRBJ2-7; TCRdb names TRBD2, which stays unverified in the absence of DNA. The CDR3 covers 19 residues. The germline V gene has CDR1 WNHNN and CDR2 SYGVQD (reference sequence).

CDR3 region: CASSFQTGPYSYNEQFF. The chain uses TRBV28 and TRBJ2-1; TCRdb's D gene call, TRBD2, goes unchecked for lack of DNA. Germline V CDR1 and CDR2: MDHEN, SYDVKM. This CDR3 comprises 17 residues.

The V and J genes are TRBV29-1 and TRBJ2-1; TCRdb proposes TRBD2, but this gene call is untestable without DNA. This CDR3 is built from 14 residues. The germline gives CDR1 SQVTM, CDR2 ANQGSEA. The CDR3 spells CSVLRASGGNEQFF.

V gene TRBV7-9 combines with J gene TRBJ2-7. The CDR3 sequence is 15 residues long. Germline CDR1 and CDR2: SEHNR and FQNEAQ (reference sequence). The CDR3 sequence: CASSLALGSWYEQYF.

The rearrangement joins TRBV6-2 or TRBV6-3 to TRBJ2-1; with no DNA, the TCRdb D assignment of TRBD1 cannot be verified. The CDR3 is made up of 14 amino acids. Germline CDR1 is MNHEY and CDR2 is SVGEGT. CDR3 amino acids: CASSWGLLYNEQFF.

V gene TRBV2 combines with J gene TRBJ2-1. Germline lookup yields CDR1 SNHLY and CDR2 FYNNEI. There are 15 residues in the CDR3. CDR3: CASSERFGPTNEQFF.

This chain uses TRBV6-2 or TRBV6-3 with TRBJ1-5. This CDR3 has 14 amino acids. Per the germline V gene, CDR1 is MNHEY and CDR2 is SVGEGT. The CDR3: CASSLGYSNQPQHF.

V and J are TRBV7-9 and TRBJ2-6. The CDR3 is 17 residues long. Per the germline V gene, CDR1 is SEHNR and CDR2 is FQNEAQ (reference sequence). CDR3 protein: CASSPADLSSGANVLTF.

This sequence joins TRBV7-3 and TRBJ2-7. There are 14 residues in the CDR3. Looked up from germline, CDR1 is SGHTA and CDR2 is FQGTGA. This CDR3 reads CASSSGRDYYEQYF.

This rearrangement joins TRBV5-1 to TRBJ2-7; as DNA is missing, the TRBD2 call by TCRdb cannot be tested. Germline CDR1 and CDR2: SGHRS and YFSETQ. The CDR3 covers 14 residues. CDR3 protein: CASSLSGGAYEQYF.

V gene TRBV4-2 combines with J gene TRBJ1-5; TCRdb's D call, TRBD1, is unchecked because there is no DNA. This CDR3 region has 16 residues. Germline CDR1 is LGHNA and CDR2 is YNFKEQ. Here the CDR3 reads CASSQEAGYVDQPQHF.

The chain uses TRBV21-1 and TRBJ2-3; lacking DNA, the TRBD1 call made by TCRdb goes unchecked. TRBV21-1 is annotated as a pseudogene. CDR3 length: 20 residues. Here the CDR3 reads CASSFEQDEGAFGSTDTQYF.

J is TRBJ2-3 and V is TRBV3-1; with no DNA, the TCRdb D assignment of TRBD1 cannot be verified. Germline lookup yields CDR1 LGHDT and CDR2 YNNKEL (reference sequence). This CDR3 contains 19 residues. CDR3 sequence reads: CASSPLDSTGVDGTDTQYF.

The CDR3 loop reads CASKEGPEAFF. This sequence joins TRBV19 and TRBJ1-1. This CDR3 spans 11 amino acids. Germline V gene data show CDR1 as LNHDA and CDR2 as SQIVND (reference sequence).

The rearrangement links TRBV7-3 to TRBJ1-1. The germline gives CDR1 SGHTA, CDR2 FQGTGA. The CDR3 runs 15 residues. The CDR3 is CASSLMADPNTEAFF.

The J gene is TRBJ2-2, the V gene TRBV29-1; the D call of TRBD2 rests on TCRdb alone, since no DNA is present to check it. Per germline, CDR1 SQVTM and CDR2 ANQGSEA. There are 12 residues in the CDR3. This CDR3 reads CSVEGGPGELFF.

This CDR3 reads CSARFTGDTGELFF. This chain uses TRBV20-1 with TRBJ2-2; lacking DNA, the TRBD1 call made by TCRdb goes unchecked. CDR1 is DFQATT and CDR2 is SNEGSKA in the germline V gene (reference sequence). The CDR3 totals 14 residues.

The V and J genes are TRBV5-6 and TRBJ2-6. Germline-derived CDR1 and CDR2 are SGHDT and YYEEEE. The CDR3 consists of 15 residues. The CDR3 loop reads CASSYQGSGANVLTF.

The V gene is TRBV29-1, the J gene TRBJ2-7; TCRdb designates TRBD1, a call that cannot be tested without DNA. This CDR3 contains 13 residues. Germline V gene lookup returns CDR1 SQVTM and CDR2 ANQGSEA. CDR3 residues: CSVGQGPSYEQYF.

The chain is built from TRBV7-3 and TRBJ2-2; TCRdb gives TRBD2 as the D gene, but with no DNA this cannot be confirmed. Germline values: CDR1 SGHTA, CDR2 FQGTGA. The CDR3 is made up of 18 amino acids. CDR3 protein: CASSSSLGGLAATGELFF.

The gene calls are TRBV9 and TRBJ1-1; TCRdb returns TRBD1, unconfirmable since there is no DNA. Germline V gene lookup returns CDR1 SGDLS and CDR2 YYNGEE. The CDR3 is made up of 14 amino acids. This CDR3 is CASSVEGTHTEAFF.

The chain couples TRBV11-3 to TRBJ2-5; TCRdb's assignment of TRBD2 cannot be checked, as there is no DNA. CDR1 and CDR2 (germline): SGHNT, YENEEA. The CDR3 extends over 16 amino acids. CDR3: CASSTKLRGAQETQYF.

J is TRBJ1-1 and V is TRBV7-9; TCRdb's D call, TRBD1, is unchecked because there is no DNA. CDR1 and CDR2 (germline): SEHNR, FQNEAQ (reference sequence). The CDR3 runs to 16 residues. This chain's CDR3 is CASSQGPITWDTEAFF.

CDR3 residues: CASSTGSRNQPQHF. The chain couples TRBV27 to TRBJ1-5. CDR1 and CDR2 from the germline V gene are MNHEY and SMNVEV (reference sequence). This CDR3 has 14 amino acids.

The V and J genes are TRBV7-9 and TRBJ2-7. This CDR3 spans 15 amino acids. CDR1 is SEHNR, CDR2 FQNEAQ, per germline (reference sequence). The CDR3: CASSFSRLSSYEQYF.

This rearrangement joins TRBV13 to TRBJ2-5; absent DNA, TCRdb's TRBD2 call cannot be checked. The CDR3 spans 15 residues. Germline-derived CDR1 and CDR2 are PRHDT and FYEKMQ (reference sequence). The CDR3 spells CASSQPEGDLETQYF.

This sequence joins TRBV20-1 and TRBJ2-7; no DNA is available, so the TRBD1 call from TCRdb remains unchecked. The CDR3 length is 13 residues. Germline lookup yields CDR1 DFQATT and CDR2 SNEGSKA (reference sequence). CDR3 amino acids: CSAATGGSWEQYF.